This is a list of T cell receptor beta chains from one sample in a study of identical twins. TCRdb independently ran MiXCR on the 5' RACE reads; one entry per CDR3 protein. The profile covers some 1,600,000 distinct CDR3 sequences, with roughly 35% appearing a single time and 0.27% taken by the ten largest. The sample consisted of cord blood. The receptor source for this set is a newborn girl in good health. The CDR3 runs from the conserved cysteine through the conserved F or W. Each record gives: V gene, CDR3 protein.

V gene: TRBV4-1; CDR3 protein: CASSQARPRYNEQYF
V gene: TRBV29-1; CDR3 protein: CSVEDLGQGGKGSYNEQFF
V gene: TRBV2; CDR3 protein: CASSEIGNEKLFF
V gene: TRBV2; CDR3 protein: CASSEASGASYEQYF
V gene: TRBV20-1; CDR3 protein: CSARDILGQGAQNIQYF
V gene: TRBV7-2; CDR3 protein: CATGTPLHF
V gene: TRBV14; CDR3 protein: CASSQDIAGGRNEQYF
V gene: TRBV2; CDR3 protein: CASGRGPSGANVLTF
V gene: TRBV5-1; CDR3 protein: CASSWAGTGGSGNTEAFF
V gene: TRBV20-1; CDR3 protein: CSASTGLAGELFF
V gene: TRBV12-3/TRBV12-4; CDR3 protein: CASSFRWTSYEQYF
V gene: TRBV4-1; CDR3 protein: CASSQERWPSPLHF
V gene: TRBV28; CDR3 protein: CASTLFTSGSDEQFF
V gene: TRBV10-3; CDR3 protein: CAISGGQGSGGELFF
V gene: TRBV14; CDR3 protein: CASSQTSQVLGEQFF
V gene: TRBV4-1; CDR3 protein: CASSQGLVSSSYNEQFF
V gene: TRBV5-5; CDR3 protein: CASTPRDYSNIQYF
V gene: TRBV27; CDR3 protein: CASSLYGTRWNEQYF
V gene: TRBV28; CDR3 protein: CASSLSPPYEQYF
V gene: TRBV7-2; CDR3 protein: CASSPTHELAGAIYNEQFF
V gene: TRBV6-6; CDR3 protein: CASSYLAGGEQYF
V gene: TRBV20-1; CDR3 protein: CSAPDSLRYGYTF
V gene: TRBV12-3/TRBV12-4; CDR3 protein: CASKPGQGSNEQSF
V gene: TRBV29-1; CDR3 protein: CSVEQEGSYEQYF
V gene: TRBV2; CDR3 protein: CASKRGGGFSYEQYF
V gene: TRBV5-1; CDR3 protein: CASSLDNRVNQSQHF
V gene: TRBV29-1; CDR3 protein: CSVEDRTGRPNYGYTF
V gene: TRBV12-3/TRBV12-4; CDR3 protein: CASNRTPGPWNTEAFF
V gene: TRBV9; CDR3 protein: CASSVVQGVNYGYTF
V gene: TRBV3-1; CDR3 protein: CASSQEPRGANIQYF
V gene: TRBV7-9; CDR3 protein: CATQRDRNQPQHF
V gene: TRBV25-1; CDR3 protein: CASSELRTGGLGYTF
V gene: TRBV5-1; CDR3 protein: CASSLGPRRSYNEQFF
V gene: TRBV9; CDR3 protein: CASSVAPSSGWKGYEQYF
V gene: TRBV19; CDR3 protein: CASSIGAGHNEQFF
V gene: TRBV7-2; CDR3 protein: CASSLKYGTDTQYF
V gene: TRBV12-3/TRBV12-4; CDR3 protein: CASSLSLRSMNTEAFF
V gene: TRBV6-5; CDR3 protein: CASSYRGERLYEQYF
V gene: TRBV10-2; CDR3 protein: CASSTGVGDTQYF
V gene: TRBV7-2; CDR3 protein: CASTSGKYSPLHF
V gene: TRBV20-1; CDR3 protein: CSALNRAHFDEQFF
V gene: TRBV29-1; CDR3 protein: CSVEWVTFARTDTQYF
V gene: TRBV5-1; CDR3 protein: CASSPNRESEQFF
V gene: TRBV20-1; CDR3 protein: CSAEGGGYEQYF
V gene: TRBV9; CDR3 protein: CASSVAAGVQETQYF
V gene: TRBV10-3; CDR3 protein: CAVSESLTGGGNYGYTF
V gene: TRBV29-1; CDR3 protein: CSAAGTGETYNEQFF
V gene: TRBV11-1; CDR3 protein: CASSSTRGYEQYF
V gene: TRBV10-3; CDR3 protein: CAISNRDRGYEQYF
V gene: TRBV7-8; CDR3 protein: CASSPKGEGTEAFF
V gene: TRBV2; CDR3 protein: CASSVGLAWNEQFF
V gene: TRBV12-3/TRBV12-4; CDR3 protein: CASSLRRVSGYTF
V gene: TRBV6-5; CDR3 protein: CASSYLGSSPYEQYF
V gene: TRBV5-1; CDR3 protein: CASSGQSTSYEQYF
V gene: TRBV10-3; CDR3 protein: CAIAREDTYNEQFF
V gene: TRBV27; CDR3 protein: CASRPYTSSYNEQFF
V gene: TRBV5-1; CDR3 protein: CASSLGALAGNLNTDTQYF
V gene: TRBV13; CDR3 protein: CASSLGVSWGNQPQHF
V gene: TRBV20-1; CDR3 protein: CSARSANEKLFF